One and the same sample provided the 25 T cell receptor beta chains below, sequenced in a study of T cell changes during pregnancy in multiple sclerosis (dated by TCRdb to the late 2010s). Libraries were prepared through the immunoSEQ multiplex PCR assay. This is the immuneACCESS table as TCRdb keeps it, with only in-frame sequences that have V and J called. A part of the clones is gone; compared with another copy, unresolved V genes explain less than half, and the rest is unexplained. In all, the sample holds around 70,000 clones, and around 94% of those were seen once. Together, the top ten hold about 2.5% of the sample. The source was peripheral blood, collected before pregnancy. The receptors come from a female donor with multiple sclerosis, enrolled in a pregnancy study.

V usage is TRBV6-5 and J usage is TRBJ1-1; 7 bases match TRBD1. Germline V gene lookup returns CDR1 MNHEY and CDR2 SVGAGI. The CDR3 totals 14 residues. V was clipped by 6 bases and J by 4 bases; unmatched bases: 8. CDR3 residues: CASRDKRDSTEAFF. The DNA for the CDR3 is TGTGCCAGCAGGGACAAACGGGACAGCACTGAAGCTTTCTTT.

The chain combines TRBV19 with TRBJ2-6; no firm D call. The CDR3 is 14 residues long. Germline V lookup: CDR1 LNHDA, CDR2 SQIVND (reference sequence). V gave up 2 bases and J gave up 2 bases, with 4 bases separating them. For the CDR3, the DNA is TGTGCCAGTAGTATACAGGCTGGGGCCAACGTCCTGACTTTC. Translation: CASSIQAGANVLTF.

CDR3 in DNA: TGTGCCAGCAGCTCCCCTAGCGGGAAAATAGTCAATGAGCAGTTCTTC. Translating it yields CASSSPSGKIVNEQFF. The chain recombines TRBV7-9 with TRBJ2-1; 9 bases map to TRBD2. Germline V gene sequence: CDR1 SEHNR, CDR2 FQNEAQ (reference sequence). This CDR3 has 16 residues. V dropped 4 bases and J dropped 6; count of bases not matched to a gene: 10.

In this sample, this clone turned up once. V gene TRBV5-4 combines with J gene TRBJ2-3; the match to TRBD1 covers 8 bases. Trimming at V came to 2 bases and at J to 3 bases, leaving 5 bases not matched to a gene. The length of the CDR3 is 15 residues. From germline, CDR1 is SGHNT and CDR2 YYREEE (reference sequence). The DNA of the CDR3 is TGTGCCAGCAGCTTACCCGACAGGGGAACAGATACGCAGTATTTT. The encoded protein is CASSLPDRGTDTQYF.

The table lists this clone with a count of one. V gene TRBV27 combines with J gene TRBJ1-2; no firm D call. The CDR3 is 12 residues long. Looked up from germline, CDR1 is MNHEY and CDR2 is SMNVEV (reference sequence). The V gene lost 6 bases and the J gene lost 4 bases, with 9 bases spanning the gap. DNA for the CDR3: TGTGCCAGCAGGACGGGGATCTATGGCTACACCTTC. Protein: CASRTGIYGYTF.

The chain recombines TRBV29-1 with TRBJ2-3; D uncertain. This CDR3 contains 13 residues. In germline, CDR1 is SQVTM, CDR2 ANQGSEA. The V end lost 7 bases, the J end lost 0 bases, and 11 bases lay between the germline ends. In DNA form, the CDR3 reads TGCAGCGCCCATGTGAGTAGCACAGATACGCAGTATTTT. Its protein product is CSAHVSSTDTQYF.

The V call is TRBV10-3, the J call TRBJ2-7, with 10 bases lining up with TRBD2. Unmatched junction bases numbered 1, after V lost 6 bases and J lost 5 bases. Germline values: CDR1 ENHRY, CDR2 SYGVKD. The CDR3 extends over 12 amino acids. The CDR3 is CAIRGTSDEQYF. The CDR3 DNA reads TGTGCCATCAGGGGGACTAGCGACGAGCAGTACTTC.

The chain joins TRBV30 to TRBJ2-5; D not resolved. Germline loops: CDR1 GTSNPN, CDR2 SVGIG (reference sequence). V was shortened by 2 bases and J by 2 bases, with 9 bases between the two germline ends. The CDR3 length is 13 residues. CDR3 region: CAWSLAGQETQYF. CDR3 coding DNA: TGTGCCTGGAGTTTGGCAGGTCAAGAGACCCAGTACTTC. The full variable domain, in which reference TRBV30 and TRBJ2-5 provide the parts outside the CDR3, is SQTIHQWPATLVQPVGSPLSLECTVEGTSNPNLYWYRQAAGRGLQLLFYSVGIGQISSEVPQNLSASRPQDRQFILSSKKLLLSDSGFYLCAWSLAGQETQYFGPGTRLLVL.

The genes are TRBV4-1 and TRBJ1-1; D call uncertain. Trimming removed 0 bases at V and 6 bases at J, with 8 bases between. Germline CDR1 is MGHRA and CDR2 is YSYEKL. CDR3 length: 13 residues. CDR3 DNA sequence: TGCGCCAGCAGCCAAGAAGGAGGAGCTGAAGCTTTCTTT. It encodes CASSQEGGAEAFF.

This chain joins TRBV29-1 and TRBJ2-5, with 10 positions matching TRBD2. CDR1 and CDR2 (germline): SQVTM, ANQGSEA. J lost 3 bases, V lost 3 bases, and 10 bases had no gene match. The CDR3 length is 16 residues. The CDR3 here is CSVDGLAGAKEETQYF. As DNA, the CDR3 is TGCAGCGTTGACGGTCTAGCGGGAGCAAAGGAAGAGACCCAGTACTTC.

This sequence joins TRBV10-3 and TRBJ2-1; TRBD2 matches 9 bases. The germline CDR1 and CDR2 sequences are ENHRY and SYGVKD. Trimming at V came to 9 bases and at J to 6 bases, leaving 6 bases not matched to a gene. The CDR3 runs 13 residues. CDR3 DNA: TGTGCCATTTCGGGAGCGGGAGGCAATGAGCAGTTCTTC. It codes for CAISGAGGNEQFF.

The chain is built from TRBV11-3 and TRBJ2-3; D is possibly TRBD1 (6 bases). The germline V gene encodes CDR1 SGHNT and CDR2 YENEEA. This CDR3 is 17 amino acids long. V was cut by 5 bases and J by 5 bases, with 23 bases left in between. CDR3 protein: CASSLIGSGQLGDTQYF. The DNA for the CDR3 is TGTGCCAGCAGCCTCATTGGGTCCGGACAGCTAGGAGATACGCAGTATTTT.

Turning to this clone: The same CDR3 can be traced to other DNA sequences in this sample. The chain uses TRBV7-2 and TRBJ2-2; TRBD2 matches 7 bases. CDR1 is SGHTA, CDR2 FQGNSA, per germline. This CDR3 region has 15 residues. V gave up 4 bases and J gave up 1 base; unmatched junction bases: 3. The CDR3 DNA follows: TGTGCCAGCAGCTCTAGCGGTATGAACACCGGGGAGCTGTTTTTT. It specifies CASSSSGMNTGELFF.

The chain carries TRBV30 and TRBJ2-4, with a tentative D call TRBD2 (6 bases). Germline assignment: CDR1 GTSNPN and CDR2 SVGIG (reference sequence). Trimming pared 0 bases from V and 2 bases from J, leaving 17 bases between. The CDR3 is 17 amino acids. The CDR3 sequence is CAWSVRGEGGTKNIQYF. The DNA for the CDR3 is TGTGCCTGGAGTGTACGCGGGGAAGGAGGAACCAAAAACATTCAGTACTTC.

The rearrangement uses TRBV29-1 and TRBJ2-7, with 11 bases matching TRBD1. The CDR3 has 14 residues. J lost 2 bases, V lost 3 bases, and 3 bases had no gene match. Germline V CDR1 and CDR2: SQVTM, ANQGSEA. The CDR3 region has the DNA TGCAGCGTTGAGGGGACAGGGGGGGCCTACGAGCAGTACTTC. The encoded protein is CSVEGTGGAYEQYF.

The CDR3 nucleotides are TGCAGCGTTGACGGAACTAGCGGGAGTAACAATGAGCAGTTCTTC. Its protein product is CSVDGTSGSNNEQFF. V and J are TRBV29-1 and TRBJ2-1, with 11 nucleotides matching TRBD2. The trim removed 3 bases at V and 5 bases at J, leaving 6 bases unmatched. The CDR3 has 15 residues. Germline V CDR1 and CDR2: SQVTM, ANQGSEA.

The chain is built from TRBV4-3 and TRBJ2-1; TRBD2 matches 10 bases. CDR1 and CDR2 (germline): LGHNA, YSLEER. J gave up 7 bases and V 3 bases, and 12 bases lay outside the gene matches. CDR3 length: 17 residues. CDR3 DNA: TGCGCCAGCAGCCAGTTCCTTGAGGGACTAGCGCTAAATGAGCAGTTCTTC. It codes for CASSQFLEGLALNEQFF.

The chain is built from TRBV5-6 and TRBJ1-5; possible D gene TRBD1, 5 bases. This CDR3 has 13 residues. V was clipped by 4 bases and J by 7 bases, with 12 bases between them. Per germline, CDR1 SGHDT and CDR2 YYEEEE. As DNA, the CDR3 is TGTGCCAGCAGCGGGGGACTCGGGCAGCCCCAGCATTTT. The encoded protein is CASSGGLGQPQHF. Together with reference TRBV5-6 and TRBJ1-5, the CDR3 gives the full variable domain: DAGVTQSPTHLIKTRGQQVTLRCSPKSGHDTVSWYQQALGQGPQFIFQYYEEEERQRGNFPDRFSGHQFPNYSSELNVNALLLGDSALYLCASSGGLGQPQHFGDGTRLSIL.

This clone was observed a few times. The chain couples TRBV2 to TRBJ1-1, with TRBD1 matching 9 bases. Germline lookup yields CDR1 SNHLY and CDR2 FYNNEI. The CDR3 is 18 amino acids. V lost 5 bases and J lost 1; bases outside the gene matches: 14. CDR3 loop: CASSLLRDREMSNTEAFF. The CDR3 bases are TGTGCCAGCAGTCTACTCCGGGACAGGGAAATGTCGAACACTGAAGCTTTCTTT. The full variable domain, its missing parts supplied by reference TRBV2 and TRBJ1-1, is EPEVTQTPSHQVTQMGQEVILRCVPISNHLYFYWYRQILGQKVEFLVSFYNNEISEKSEIFDDQFSVERPDGSNFTLKIRSTKLEDSAMYFCASSLLRDREMSNTEAFFGQGTRLTVV.

V gene TRBV9 combines with J gene TRBJ2-7, with 9 bases fitting TRBD2. Per the germline V gene, CDR1 is SGDLS and CDR2 is YYNGEE. The J segment lost 5 bases and the V segment lost 3 bases, leaving 9 bases of the junction unmatched. The CDR3 runs 15 residues. DNA for the CDR3: TGTGCCAGCAGCGCCTCCGGGACTAGCATCGACGAGCAGTACTTC. It codes for CASSASGTSIDEQYF.

This chain links TRBV5-1 with TRBJ2-7; TRBD1 agrees at 8 bases. The V gene end was trimmed by 0 bases and the J gene end by 4 bases; junction bases not matched to a gene: 9. The CDR3 covers 16 residues. Germline loops: CDR1 SGHRS, CDR2 YFSETQ. As DNA, the CDR3 is TGCGCCAGCAGCTTGGCAGGGGGCTTCGGGATTTACGAGCAGTACTTC. It translates to CASSLAGGFGIYEQYF.

The chain has TRBV7-3 and TRBJ2-1; D unresolved. Germline loops: CDR1 SGHTA, CDR2 FQGTGA. CDR3 size: 14 residues. Deletions cut 0 bases from V and 5 bases from J, with 8 bases between. Here the CDR3 DNA reads TGTGCCAGCAGCTTAACCCCCAACAACAATGAGCAGTTCTTC. Encoded protein: CASSLTPNNNEQFF.

This clone occurred once. The J gene is TRBJ1-4, the V gene TRBV19; possible D gene TRBD1, 6 bases. V was pared by 5 bases and J by 8 bases, with 15 bases between. The CDR3 extends over 14 amino acids. Germline CDR1 LNHDA, CDR2 SQIVND (reference sequence). The CDR3 nucleotides read TGTGCCAGTAGTCGACAGGCCGGTCAGGAAAAACTGTTTTTT. Encoded protein: CASSRQAGQEKLFF.

This chain uses TRBV30 with TRBJ2-7, with D perhaps matching TRBD1 (6 bases). CDR3 length equals 11 residues. V was clipped by 5 bases and J by 5 bases, with 10 bases between them. The V gene's germline CDR1 is GTSNPN and CDR2 SVGIG (reference sequence). CDR3 DNA: TGTGCCTGGGGGACATTGGACGAGCAGTACTTC. As protein: CAWGTLDEQYF.

J is TRBJ2-3 and V is TRBV2; 8 positions agree with TRBD1. The CDR3 is 15 residues long. V gave up 3 bases and J gave up 6 bases; unmatched junction bases: 8. The germline V gene has CDR1 SNHLY and CDR2 FYNNEI. CDR3 protein: CASSETGQDRDTQYF. CDR3 sequence (DNA): TGTGCCAGCAGTGAGACGGGACAGGATAGGGATACGCAGTATTTT.